This T cell receptor (beta chain) was profiled in a study of CD8+CD57+ T cells in acquired aplastic anemia. About the research overall: Mean yield of DNA from sorted CD4+ and CD8+ cells was 3.2 ug.

Patients selected for sequencing had displayed CD8+CD57+ cell expansion by flow cytometry. Everyone among the patients had severe acquired aplastic anemia. Study-wide results and limits: Patients showed no significant difference from controls in CD8+ Simpson's diversity. Overlap between patients and controls comprised 25 to 35 CD8+ CDR3 sequences.

TCR beta VDJ combinations and CDR3 sequences were profiled from genomic DNA. One entry per CDR3 protein, called by TCRdb with MiXCR from the reads. In the table there are about 150,000 distinct CDR3 sequences, approximately 52% of which are singletons. As regards this clonotype: Its antigen is still unknown.

The receptor was derived from a human donor with aplastic anemia. The material sequenced was sorted CD4+, CD8+, or CD8+CD57+ T cells (not recorded which) from PBMCs.

DNA for the CDR3: TGCAGTGCTACGAGCGCGGGGTCCTACGAGCAGTACTTC. Protein product: CSATSAGSYEQYF. V and J are TRBV20-1 and TRBJ2-7; TRBD2 might be the D (6 bases). Per the germline V gene, CDR1 is DFQATT and CDR2 is SNEGSKA (reference sequence). CDR3 size: 13 residues. Between the trimmed V and J ends, which lost 4 bases and 1 base, there was a span of 11 bases.